The clone carrying this T cell receptor (beta chain) was seen more than once but under ten times. The repertoire was sequenced with immunoSEQ multiplex PCR; TCRdb's copy has only in-frame clones and lacks some. The repertoire has about 170,000 clones, approximately 85% of them found once; the top ten carry around 1.2%. The data were taken from a study of blood T cell repertoires in COVID-19. Per germline, CDR1 MGHRA and CDR2 YSYEKL. This CDR3 is built from 14 residues. V was clipped by 4 bases and J by 3 bases, with 10 bases between them. V usage is TRBV4-1 and J usage is TRBJ1-5; possible D gene TRBD1, 5 bases. The sequenced sample was peripheral blood. The TCR originated in a man aged 55 to 70 who had recovered from COVID-19. The CDR3 spells CASSPRQNNQPQHF. The CDR3 region has the DNA TGCGCCAGCAGCCCCCGACAGAACAATCAGCCCCAGCATTTT.